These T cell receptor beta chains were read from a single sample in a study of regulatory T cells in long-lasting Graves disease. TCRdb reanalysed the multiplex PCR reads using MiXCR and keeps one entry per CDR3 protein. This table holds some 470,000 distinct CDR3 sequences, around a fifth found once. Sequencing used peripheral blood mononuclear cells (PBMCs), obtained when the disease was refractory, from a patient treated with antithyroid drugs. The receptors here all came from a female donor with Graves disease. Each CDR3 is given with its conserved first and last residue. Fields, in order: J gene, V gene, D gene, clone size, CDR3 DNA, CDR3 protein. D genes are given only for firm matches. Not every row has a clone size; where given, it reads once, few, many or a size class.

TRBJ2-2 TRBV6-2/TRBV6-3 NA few TGTGCCAGCAGTGAACAGGGCTCGAACACCGGGGAGCTGTTTTTT CASSEQGSNTGELFF
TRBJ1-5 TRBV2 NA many TGTGCCAGCAGTGAAGTTATCTATAGCAATCAGCCCCAGCATTTT CASSEVIYSNQPQHF
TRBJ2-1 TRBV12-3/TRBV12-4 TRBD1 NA TGTGCCAGCACCCTGGACAGGGGAAATGAGCAGTTCTTC CASTLDRGNEQFF
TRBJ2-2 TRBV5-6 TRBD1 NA TGTGCCAGCAGCTCGGGACAGGGTTTAGCCGGGGAGCTGTTTTTT CASSSGQGLAGELFF
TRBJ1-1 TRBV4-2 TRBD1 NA TGTGCCAGCAGCATCCGACAGGGGGCCACTATGAACACTGAAGCTTTCTTT CASSIRQGATMNTEAFF
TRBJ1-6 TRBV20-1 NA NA TGCAGTGCTAGAGAGCCCCTGGACCCGGCTAATTCACCCCTCCACTTT CSAREPLDPANSPLHF
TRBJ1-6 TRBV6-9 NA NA TGTGCCAGCAGTTGGGTCAGCTCCTATAATTCACCCCTCCACTTT CASSWVSSYNSPLHF
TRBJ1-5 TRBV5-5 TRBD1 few TGTGCCAGCAGCTTGGCTTTTTCAGGGGGCGCGGGTCAGCCCCAGCATTTT CASSLAFSGGAGQPQHF
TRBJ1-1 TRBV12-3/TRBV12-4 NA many TGTGCCAGCAGTTTAATCAGACTGAACACTGAAGCTTTCTTT CASSLIRLNTEAFF
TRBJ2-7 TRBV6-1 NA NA TGTGCCAGCAGTGAGGGCAGGGTCTACGAGCAGTACTTC CASSEGRVYEQYF
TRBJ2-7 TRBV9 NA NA TGTGCCGGCCGGGACAAGCTTTACGAGCAGTACTTC CAGRDKLYEQYF
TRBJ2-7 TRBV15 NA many TGTGCCACCAGCAGACCCGGGCCGAACAACTACCCCTACGAGCAGTACTTC CATSRPGPNNYPYEQYF
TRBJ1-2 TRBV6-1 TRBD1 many TGTGCCAGCAGTGGGGACAGGAACTATGGCTACACCTTC CASSGDRNYGYTF
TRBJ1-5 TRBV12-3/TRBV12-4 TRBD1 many TGTGCCAGCAGTTGGGGGACAGGGGTCAATCAGCCCCAGCATTTT CASSWGTGVNQPQHF
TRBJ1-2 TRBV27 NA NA TGTGCCAGCAGTTACAGGGTTTACACCTTC CASSYRVYTF
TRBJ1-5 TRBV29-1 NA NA TGCAGCGTTGGGTCCGGGAGGAATACTCAGCCCCAGCATTTT CSVGSGRNTQPQHF
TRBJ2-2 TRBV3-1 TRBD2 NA TGTGCCAGCAGCCCCTTCGTGGGAGGGACCGGGGAGCTGTTTTTT CASSPFVGGTGELFF
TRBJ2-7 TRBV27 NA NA TGTGCCAGCAGTTTATTTCTGGGGAAACCCTACGAGCAGTACTTC CASSLFLGKPYEQYF
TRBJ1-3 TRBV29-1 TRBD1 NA TGCAGCGTTGAAGGTGGCAGGGGGTCTGGAAACACCATATATTTT CSVEGGRGSGNTIYF
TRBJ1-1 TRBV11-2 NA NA TGTGCCAGCAGCACGACAGACAGAAATACTGAAGCTTTCTTT CASSTTDRNTEAFF
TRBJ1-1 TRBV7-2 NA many TGTGCCAGCAGCCGCGAGGCAAGAGGGGCCACCCGGAACACTGAAGCTTTCTTT CASSREARGATRNTEAFF
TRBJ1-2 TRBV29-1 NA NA TGCAGCGTACACCGAGTTGTGGGAAGGGATGGCTACACCTTC CSVHRVVGRDGYTF
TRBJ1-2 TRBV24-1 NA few TGTGCCACCAGTCTCAACTATGGCTACACCTTC CATSLNYGYTF
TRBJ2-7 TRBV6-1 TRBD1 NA TGTGCCAGCAGTCGGGGGACAGGGGGTTACGAGCAGTACTTC CASSRGTGGYEQYF
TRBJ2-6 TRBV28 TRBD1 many TGTGCCAGCATACCCCGCGGGGACAGGGGACCCCTCGACGTCCTGACTTTC CASIPRGDRGPLDVLTF
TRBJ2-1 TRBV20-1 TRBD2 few TGCAGTGCTAGGGGGGATCTTGTCGGGGGAGGGACCTACAATGAGCAGTTCTTC CSARGDLVGGGTYNEQFF
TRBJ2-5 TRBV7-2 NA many TGTGCTGGGGGCACATGGGAGACCCAGTACTTC CAGGTWETQYF
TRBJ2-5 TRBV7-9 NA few TGTGCCAGCAGCTCGAGAGGGGATGAGACCCAGTACTTC CASSSRGDETQYF
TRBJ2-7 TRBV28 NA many TGTGCCAGCAGTTTTGGAATGGACGAGCAGTACTTC CASSFGMDEQYF
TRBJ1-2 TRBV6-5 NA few TGTGCCAGCAGTTACTTTCAGGGAGGAAGTGGCTACACCTTC CASSYFQGGSGYTF
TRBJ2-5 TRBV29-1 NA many TGCAGCGTTCCCCCGAGAGGGGACGAAGAGACCCAGTACTTC CSVPPRGDEETQYF
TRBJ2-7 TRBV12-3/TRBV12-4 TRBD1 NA TGTGCCAGCAGCCATTCTGGACAGGACTCCCATCCGTGGGAGCAGTACTTC CASSHSGQDSHPWEQYF
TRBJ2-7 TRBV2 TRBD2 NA TGTGCCAGCACTGGGGGTAGCGGGAGTTACGAGCAGTACTTC CASTGGSGSYEQYF
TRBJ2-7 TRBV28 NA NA TGTGCCAGCAGCTTAGGGGTGGGCACCTACGAGCAGTACTTC CASSLGVGTYEQYF
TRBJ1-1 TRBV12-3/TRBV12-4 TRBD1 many TGTGCCAGCAGTAAGCGGACAGGACACACTGAAGCTTTCTTT CASSKRTGHTEAFF
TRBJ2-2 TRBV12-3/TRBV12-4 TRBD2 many TGTGCCAGCAGCCGGGGGGGCACCGGGGAGCTGTTTTTT CASSRGGTGELFF
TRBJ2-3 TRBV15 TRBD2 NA TGTGCCACCAGCAGAGATCCGCGGGGGGGCCCAGATACGCAGTATTTT CATSRDPRGGPDTQYF